This TCR beta chain is from a study of blood T cell repertoires in COVID-19. Some clones are missing from TCRdb's copy, which holds only in-frame ones; the method was immunoSEQ multiplex PCR. The sample has around 99,000 clones, 70% to 80% seen once. V was pared by 0 bases and J by 7 bases, with 9 bases of the junction left unmatched. The CDR3 has 17 residues. Germline V gene sequence: CDR1 MGHRA, CDR2 YSYEKL. The receptor comes from an elderly woman with active or convalescent COVID-19. Specimen: peripheral blood. This chain links TRBV4-1 with TRBJ2-1; 10 bases are shared with TRBD2. CDR3 nucleotides: TGCGCCAGCAGCCAAGAATTGGCTAGCGGGAGATGGAATGAGCAGTTCTTC. Residues: CASSQELASGRWNEQFF.